This T cell receptor beta chain comes out of a study of cytotoxic CD8 clonotypes in ibrutinib-treated CLL. For the study at large: Enrolment comprised approximately 10 relapsed/refractory and over 14 treatment-naive patients; roughly 17 were IGHV unmutated. With a range of 6 to 36, the median treatment time before response samples were taken was under 15 months.

General study results and limits: Progressing and sustained-remission patients had different sampling times. Public clonotypes (which were uncommon) either contracted or remained stable on treatment.

The CDR3 is made up of 15 amino acids. Repertoires were generated with immunoSEQ multiplex PCR, while TCRdb's copy carries only in-frame clones and drops some. The table shows approximately 67,000 clones, with more than 75% occurring only once. In its sample, this clone was seen a few times. What it binds is unknown. The sample here was PBMCs, taken at disease progression, from a patient treated with ibrutinib. The chain links TRBV21-1 to TRBJ2-1. TRBV21-1 is classified as a pseudogene. The receptor was derived from a human donor with chronic lymphocytic leukemia. CDR3 sequence (DNA): TGTGCCAGCAGCAAAAGACCGAGCTCCTACAATGAGCAGTTCTTC. Its translation: CASSKRPSSYNEQFF.